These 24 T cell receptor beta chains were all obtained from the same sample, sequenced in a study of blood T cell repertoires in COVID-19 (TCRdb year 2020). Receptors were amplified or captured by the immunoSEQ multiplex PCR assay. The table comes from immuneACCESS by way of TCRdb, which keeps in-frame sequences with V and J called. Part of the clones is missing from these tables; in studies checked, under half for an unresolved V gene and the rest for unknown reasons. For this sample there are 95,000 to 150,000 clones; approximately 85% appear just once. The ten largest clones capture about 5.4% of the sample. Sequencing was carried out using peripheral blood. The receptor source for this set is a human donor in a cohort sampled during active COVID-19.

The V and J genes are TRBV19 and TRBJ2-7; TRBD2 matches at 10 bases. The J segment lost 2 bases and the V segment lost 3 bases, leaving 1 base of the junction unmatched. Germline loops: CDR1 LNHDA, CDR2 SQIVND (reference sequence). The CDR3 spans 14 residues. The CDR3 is CASSILAGAYEQYF. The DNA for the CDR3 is TGTGCCAGTAGTATTCTAGCGGGAGCCTACGAGCAGTACTTC. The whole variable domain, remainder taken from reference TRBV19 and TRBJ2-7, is DGGITQSPKYLFRKEGQNVTLSCEQNLNHDAMYWYRQDPGQGLRLIYYSQIVNDFQKGDIAEGYSVSREKKESFPLTVTSAQKNPTAFYLCASSILAGAYEQYFGPGTRLTVT.

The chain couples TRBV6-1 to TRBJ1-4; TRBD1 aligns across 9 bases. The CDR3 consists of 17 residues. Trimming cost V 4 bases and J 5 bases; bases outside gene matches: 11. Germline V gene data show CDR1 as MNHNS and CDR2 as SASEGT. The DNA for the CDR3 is TGTGCCAGCAGTGGAGCAAGTAGACAGGGGGGAAATGAAAAACTGTTTTTT. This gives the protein CASSGASRQGGNEKLFF.

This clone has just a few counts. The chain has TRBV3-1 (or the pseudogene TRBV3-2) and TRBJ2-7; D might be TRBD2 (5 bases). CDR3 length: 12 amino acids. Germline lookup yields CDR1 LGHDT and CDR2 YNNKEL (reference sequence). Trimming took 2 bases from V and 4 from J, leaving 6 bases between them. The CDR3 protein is CASSQREYEQYF. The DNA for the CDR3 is TGTGCCAGCAGCCAACGGGAATACGAGCAGTACTTC.

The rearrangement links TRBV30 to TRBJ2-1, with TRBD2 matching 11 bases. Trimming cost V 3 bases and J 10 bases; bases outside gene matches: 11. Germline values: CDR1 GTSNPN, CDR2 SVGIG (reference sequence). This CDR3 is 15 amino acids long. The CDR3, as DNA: TGTGCCTGGAGGGCGAATAGCGGGAGGGCCGGGGAGCAGTTCTTC. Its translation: CAWRANSGRAGEQFF.

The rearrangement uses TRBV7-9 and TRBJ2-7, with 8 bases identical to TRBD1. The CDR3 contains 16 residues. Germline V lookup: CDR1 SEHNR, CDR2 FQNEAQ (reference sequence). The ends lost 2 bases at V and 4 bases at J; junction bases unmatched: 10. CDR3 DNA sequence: TGTGCCAGCAGCTTATTTGGACAGGGAAAGGAGTACGAGCAGTACTTC. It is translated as CASSLFGQGKEYEQYF. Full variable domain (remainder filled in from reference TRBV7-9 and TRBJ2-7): DTGVSQNPRHKITKRGQNVTFRCDPISEHNRLYWYRQTLGQGPEFLTYFQNEAQLEKSRLLSDRFSAERPKGSFSTLEIQRTEQGDSAMYLCASSLFGQGKEYEQYFGPGTRLTVT.

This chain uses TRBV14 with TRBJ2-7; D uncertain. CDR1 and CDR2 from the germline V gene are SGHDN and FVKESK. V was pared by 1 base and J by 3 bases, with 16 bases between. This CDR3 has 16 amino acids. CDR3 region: CASSQGFLAQNYEQYF. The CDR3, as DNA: TGTGCCAGCAGCCAAGGGTTCTTGGCACAGAACTACGAGCAGTACTTC.

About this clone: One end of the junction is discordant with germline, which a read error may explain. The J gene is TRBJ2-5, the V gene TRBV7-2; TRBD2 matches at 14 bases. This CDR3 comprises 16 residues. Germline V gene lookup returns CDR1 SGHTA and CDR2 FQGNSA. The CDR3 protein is CASSLGTSGGQETQYF. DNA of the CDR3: TGTGCCAGCAGTTTAGGGACTAGCGGGGGACAAGAGACCCAGTACTTC. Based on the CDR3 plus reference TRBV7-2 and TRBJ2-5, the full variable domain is GAGVSQSPSNKVTEKGKDVELRCDPISGHTALYWYRQSLGQGLEFLIYFQGNSAPDKSGLPSDRFSAERTGGSVSTLTIQRTQQEDSAVYLCASSLGTSGGQETQYFGPGTRLLVL.

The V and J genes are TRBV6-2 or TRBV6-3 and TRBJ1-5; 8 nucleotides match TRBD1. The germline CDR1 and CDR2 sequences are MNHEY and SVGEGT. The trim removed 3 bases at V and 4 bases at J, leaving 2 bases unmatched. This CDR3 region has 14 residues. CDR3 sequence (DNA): TGTGCCAGCAGTTATCGGACAGGGAATCAGCCCCAGCATTTT. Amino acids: CASSYRTGNQPQHF.

The DNA of the CDR3 is TGTGCCAGCTCATGGACAGGGGGTGGCAATCAGCCCCAGCATTTT. Protein sequence: CASSWTGGGNQPQHF. The chain uses TRBV18 and TRBJ1-5, with TRBD1 matching 10 bases. Per the germline V gene, CDR1 is KGHSH and CDR2 is LQKENI. Unmatched junction bases numbered 3, after V lost 5 bases and J lost 2 bases. The CDR3 loop spans 15 amino acids.

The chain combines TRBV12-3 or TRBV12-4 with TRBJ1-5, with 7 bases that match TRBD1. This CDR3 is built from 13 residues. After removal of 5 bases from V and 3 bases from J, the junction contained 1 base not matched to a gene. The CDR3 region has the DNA TGTGCCAGCAGTACAGGGGACAATCAGCCCCAGCATTTT. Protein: CASSTGDNQPQHF.

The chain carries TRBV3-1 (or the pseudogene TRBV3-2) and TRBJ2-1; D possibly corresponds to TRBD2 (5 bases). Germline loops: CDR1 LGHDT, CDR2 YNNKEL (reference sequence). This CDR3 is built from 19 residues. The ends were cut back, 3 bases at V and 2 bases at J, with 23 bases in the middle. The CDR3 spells CASSHGEPQTLYTYNEQFF. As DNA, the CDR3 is TGTGCCAGCAGCCATGGGGAGCCCCAAACCCTTTATACCTACAATGAGCAGTTCTTC.

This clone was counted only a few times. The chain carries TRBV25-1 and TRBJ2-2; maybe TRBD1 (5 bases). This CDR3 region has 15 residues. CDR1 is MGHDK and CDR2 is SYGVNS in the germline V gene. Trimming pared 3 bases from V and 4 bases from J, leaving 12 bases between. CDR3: CASSDINRPTGELFF. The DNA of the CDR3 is TGTGCCAGCAGTGACATTAACAGGCCCACCGGGGAGCTGTTTTTT.

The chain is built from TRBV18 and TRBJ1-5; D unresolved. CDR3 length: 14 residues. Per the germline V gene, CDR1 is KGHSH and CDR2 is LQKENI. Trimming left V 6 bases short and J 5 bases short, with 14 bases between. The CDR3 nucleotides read TGTGCCAGCTCCTCCCTACTGCGCGATCAGCCCCAGCATTTT. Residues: CASSSLLRDQPQHF.

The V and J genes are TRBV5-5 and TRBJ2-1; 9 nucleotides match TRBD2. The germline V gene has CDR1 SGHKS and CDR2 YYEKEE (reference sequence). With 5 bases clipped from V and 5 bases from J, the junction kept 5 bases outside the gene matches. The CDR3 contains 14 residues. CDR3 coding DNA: TGTGCCAGCAGTTTTAGCGGGAGTAACAATGAGCAGTTCTTC. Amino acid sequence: CASSFSGSNNEQFF.

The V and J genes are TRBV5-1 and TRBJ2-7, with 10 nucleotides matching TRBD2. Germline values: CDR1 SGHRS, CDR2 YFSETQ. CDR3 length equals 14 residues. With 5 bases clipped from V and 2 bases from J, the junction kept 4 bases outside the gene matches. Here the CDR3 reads CASRGLAGAYEQYF. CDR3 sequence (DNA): TGCGCCAGCAGGGGGCTAGCGGGAGCCTACGAGCAGTACTTC.

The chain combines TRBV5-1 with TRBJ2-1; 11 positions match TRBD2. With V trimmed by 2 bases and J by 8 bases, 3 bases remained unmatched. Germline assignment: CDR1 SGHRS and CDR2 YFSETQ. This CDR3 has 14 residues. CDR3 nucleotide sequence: TGCGCCAGCAGCTTCCTAGCGGGAGGCGATGAGCAGTTCTTC. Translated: CASSFLAGGDEQFF.

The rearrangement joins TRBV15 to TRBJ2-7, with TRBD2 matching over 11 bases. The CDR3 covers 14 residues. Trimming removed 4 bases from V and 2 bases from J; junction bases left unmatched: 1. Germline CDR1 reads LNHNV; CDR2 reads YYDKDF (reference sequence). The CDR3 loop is CATSTLAGAYEQYF. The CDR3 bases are TGTGCCACCAGCACACTAGCGGGAGCCTACGAGCAGTACTTC.

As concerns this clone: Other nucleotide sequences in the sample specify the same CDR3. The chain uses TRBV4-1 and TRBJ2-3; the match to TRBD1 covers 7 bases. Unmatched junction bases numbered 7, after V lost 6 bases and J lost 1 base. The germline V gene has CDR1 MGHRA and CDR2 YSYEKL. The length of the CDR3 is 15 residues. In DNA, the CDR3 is TGCGCCAGCAGTCCCGGGACAGCCCGCACAGATACGCAGTATTTT. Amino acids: CASSPGTARTDTQYF.

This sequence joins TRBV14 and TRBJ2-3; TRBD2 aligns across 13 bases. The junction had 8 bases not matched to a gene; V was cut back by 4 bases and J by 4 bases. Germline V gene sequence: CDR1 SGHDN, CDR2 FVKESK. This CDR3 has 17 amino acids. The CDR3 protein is CASSRGAGLAGPDTQYF. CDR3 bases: TGTGCCAGCAGCCGCGGGGCGGGACTAGCGGGACCAGATACGCAGTATTTT.

CDR3 amino acids: CASSQGGTGDWVTQYF. CDR3 sequence (DNA): TGTGCCAGCTCCCAAGGCGGGACAGGGGATTGGGTGACCCAGTACTTC. The chain couples TRBV18 to TRBJ2-5, with TRBD1 identical over 10 bases. CDR1 is KGHSH and CDR2 is LQKENI in the germline V gene. CDR3 length equals 16 residues. V shed 6 bases, J shed 7 bases, and the junction held 14 bases outside the gene matches.

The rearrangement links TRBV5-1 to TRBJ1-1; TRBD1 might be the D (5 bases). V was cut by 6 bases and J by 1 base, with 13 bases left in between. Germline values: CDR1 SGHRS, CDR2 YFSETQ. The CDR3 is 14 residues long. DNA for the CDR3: TGCGCCAGCAAACAAGACAGACCGAACACTGAAGCTTTCTTT. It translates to CASKQDRPNTEAFF.

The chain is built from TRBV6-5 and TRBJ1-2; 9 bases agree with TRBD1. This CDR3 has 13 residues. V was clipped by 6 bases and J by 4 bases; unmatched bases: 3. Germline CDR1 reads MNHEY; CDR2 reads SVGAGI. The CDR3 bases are TGTGCCAGCAGGTCGACAGGGGGCTATGGCTACACCTTC. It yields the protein CASRSTGGYGYTF.

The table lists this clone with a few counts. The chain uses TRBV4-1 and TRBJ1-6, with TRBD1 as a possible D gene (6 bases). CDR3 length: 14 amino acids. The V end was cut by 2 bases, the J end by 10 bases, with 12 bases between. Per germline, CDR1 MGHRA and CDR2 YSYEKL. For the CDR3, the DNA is TGCGCCAGCAGCCAACGGGACATGAGGTCACCCCTCCACTTT. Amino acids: CASSQRDMRSPLHF.

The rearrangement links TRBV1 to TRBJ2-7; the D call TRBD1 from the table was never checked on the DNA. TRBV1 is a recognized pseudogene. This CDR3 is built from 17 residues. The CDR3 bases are TGCACCAGCAGCAAAGCCCACCGGGACAGGAACCCCTACGAGCAGTACTTC. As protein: CTSSKAHRDRNPYEQYF.